This T cell receptor (beta chain) was observed in a study of post-analysis software for immune sequencing data. General study points: Elevated frequency relative to controls characterized about 5 TRBV segments in patients, TRBV5-6, TRBV5-1 and TRBV20-1 among them.

Per germline, CDR1 SQVTM and CDR2 ANQGSEA. The CDR3 has 10 amino acids. Trimming left V 6 bases short and J 12 bases short, with 12 bases between. This clonotype was seen only a few times. Its antigen is undetermined. Carried by the TCR beta cDNA libraries were unique molecular identifiers. One entry per CDR3 protein, called by TCRdb with MiXCR from the PCR reads. The repertoire holds 820,000 or so distinct CDR3 sequences, with roughly half as singletons. The receptor's source is a girl aged 10 to 17 with multiple sclerosis. The sequencing input was blood. The J gene is TRBJ2-1, the V gene TRBV29-1; no clear D. The CDR3 DNA sequence: TGCAGCGTGGGCGGAATAAGGCAGTTCTTC. Residues: CSVGGIRQFF.